Detailed here is one TCR beta chain. The CDR3 spans 18 residues. V shed 2 bases, J shed 4 bases, and the junction held 11 bases outside the gene matches. Germline CDR1 is SGHTA and CDR2 is FQGNSA. The record originates from a study of blood T cell repertoires in COVID-19. For the study at large: Samples taken during acute and convalescent COVID-19 were collected in the United States, Italy and Spain.

The method was immunoSEQ multiplex PCR; TCRdb's version includes in-frame clones alone and lacks a portion of them. This table has 200,000 to 250,000 clones, 70% to 90% appearing once. Sample: peripheral blood. This clonotype was obtained from a man younger than 30 with active or convalescent COVID-19. The chain joins TRBV7-2 to TRBJ2-3, with 11 bases aligning to TRBD1. The CDR3 reads CASSLLVGTGGLADTQYF. Written as DNA, the CDR3 is TGTGCCAGCAGCTTACTCGTCGGGACAGGGGGGTTGGCAGATACGCAGTATTTT.